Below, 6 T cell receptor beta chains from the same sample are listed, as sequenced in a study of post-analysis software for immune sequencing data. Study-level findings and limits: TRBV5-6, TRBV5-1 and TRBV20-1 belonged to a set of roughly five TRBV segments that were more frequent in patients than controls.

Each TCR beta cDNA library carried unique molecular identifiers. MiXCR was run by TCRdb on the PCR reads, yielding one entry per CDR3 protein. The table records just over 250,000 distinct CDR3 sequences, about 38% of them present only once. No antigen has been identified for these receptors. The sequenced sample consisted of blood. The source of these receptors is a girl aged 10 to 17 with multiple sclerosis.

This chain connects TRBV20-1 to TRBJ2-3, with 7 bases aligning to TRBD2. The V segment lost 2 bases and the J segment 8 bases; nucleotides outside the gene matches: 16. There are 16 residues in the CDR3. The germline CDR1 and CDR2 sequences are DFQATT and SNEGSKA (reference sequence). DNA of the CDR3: TGCAGTGCTAGACTCTTACCCGCAGGACTAGTCGGTACGCAGTATTTT. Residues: CSARLLPAGLVGTQYF.

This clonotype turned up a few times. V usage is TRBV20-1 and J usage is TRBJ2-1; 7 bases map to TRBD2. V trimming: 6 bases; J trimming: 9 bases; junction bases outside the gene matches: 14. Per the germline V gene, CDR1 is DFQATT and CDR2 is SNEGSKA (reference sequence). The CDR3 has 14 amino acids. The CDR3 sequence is CSATVAGTAGEQFF. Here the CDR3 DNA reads TGCAGTGCCACTGTAGCGGGTACGGCGGGTGAGCAGTTCTTC.

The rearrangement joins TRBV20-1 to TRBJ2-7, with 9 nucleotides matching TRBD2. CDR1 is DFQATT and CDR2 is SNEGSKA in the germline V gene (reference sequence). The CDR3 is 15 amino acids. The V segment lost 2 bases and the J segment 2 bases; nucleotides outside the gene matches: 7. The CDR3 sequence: CSARSRLADAYEQYF. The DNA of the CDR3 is TGCAGTGCTAGATCCCGACTAGCGGATGCCTACGAGCAGTACTTC.

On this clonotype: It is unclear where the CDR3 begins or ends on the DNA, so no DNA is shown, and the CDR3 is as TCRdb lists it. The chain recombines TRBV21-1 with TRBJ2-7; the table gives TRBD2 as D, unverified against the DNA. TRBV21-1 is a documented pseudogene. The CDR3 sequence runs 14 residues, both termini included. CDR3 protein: CASSHVASGTSSTF.

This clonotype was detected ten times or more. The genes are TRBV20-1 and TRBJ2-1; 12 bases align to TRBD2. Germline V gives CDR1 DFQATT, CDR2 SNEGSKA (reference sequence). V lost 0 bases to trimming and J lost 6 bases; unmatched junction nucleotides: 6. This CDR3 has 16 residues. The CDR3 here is CSARDSSGGAFNEQFF. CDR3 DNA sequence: TGCAGTGCTAGAGATTCTAGCGGGGGGGCTTTCAATGAGCAGTTCTTC.

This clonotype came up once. CDR3 protein: CASSPMPGMAVTDTQYF. CDR3 nucleotides: TGCGCCAGCAGCCCCATGCCGGGGATGGCGGTCACAGATACGCAGTATTTT. The V call is TRBV4-1, the J call TRBJ2-3; TRBD2 is a possible D gene (5 bases). Between the trimmed V and J ends, which lost 4 bases and 2 bases, there was a span of 19 bases. The CDR3 extends over 17 amino acids. Looked up from germline, CDR1 is MGHRA and CDR2 is YSYEKL.